This T cell receptor (beta chain) was sequenced for a study of post-analysis software for immune sequencing data. This clonotype appeared a single time. Its antigen is not identified. The CDR3 spans 15 residues. Germline CDR1 reads SEHNR; CDR2 reads FQNEAQ (reference sequence). The V and J ends lost 1 base and 3 bases respectively, with 12 bases between them. Unique molecular identifiers featured in each of the TCR beta cDNA libraries. T cells numbering 1 to 10 million yielded cDNA molecules that totaled about 500,000. TCRdb fed the PCR reads into MiXCR, producing one record per CDR3 protein. The repertoire includes approximately 350,000 distinct CDR3 sequences, roughly 35% of them detected once, and about an eighth sits in the top ten. Study-level results: Patients used roughly five TRBV segments, including TRBV5-6, TRBV5-1 and TRBV20-1, more often than controls. Controls' normalized Chao1 diversity significantly exceeded that of multiple sclerosis patients.

The chain employs TRBV7-9 and TRBJ2-5; unclear D gene. Input material: blood. This clonotype originated in a girl aged 5-17 years with multiple sclerosis. The CDR3 DNA reads TGTGCCAGCAGCTTAGGGGTCACTAAGGAAGAGACCCAGTACTTC. Encoded protein: CASSLGVTKEETQYF.